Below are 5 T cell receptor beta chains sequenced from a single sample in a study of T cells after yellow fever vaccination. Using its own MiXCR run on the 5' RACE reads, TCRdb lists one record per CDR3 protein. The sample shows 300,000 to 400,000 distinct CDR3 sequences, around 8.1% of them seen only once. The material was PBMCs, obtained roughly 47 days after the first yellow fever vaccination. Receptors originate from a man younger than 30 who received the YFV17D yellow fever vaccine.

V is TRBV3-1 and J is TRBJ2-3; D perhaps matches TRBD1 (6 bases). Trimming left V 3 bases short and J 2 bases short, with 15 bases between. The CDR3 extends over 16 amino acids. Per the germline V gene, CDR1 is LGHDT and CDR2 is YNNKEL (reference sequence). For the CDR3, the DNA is TGTGCCAGCAGCCAGGCCGGGACACGGAACACAGATACGCAGTATTTT. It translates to CASSQAGTRNTDTQYF.

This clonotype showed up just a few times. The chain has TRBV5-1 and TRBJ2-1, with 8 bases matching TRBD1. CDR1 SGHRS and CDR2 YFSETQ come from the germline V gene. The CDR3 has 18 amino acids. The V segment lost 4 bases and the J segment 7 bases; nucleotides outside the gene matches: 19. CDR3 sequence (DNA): TGCGCCAGCAGCCCGCCCCGAATCGGACAGGGTGTTCTAAATGAGCAGTTCTTC. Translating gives CASSPPRIGQGVLNEQFF.

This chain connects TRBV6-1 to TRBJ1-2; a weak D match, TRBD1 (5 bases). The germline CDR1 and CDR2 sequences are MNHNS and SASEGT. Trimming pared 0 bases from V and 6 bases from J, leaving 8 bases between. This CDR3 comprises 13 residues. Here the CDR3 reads CASSEALGDGYTF. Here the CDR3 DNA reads TGTGCCAGCAGTGAAGCGCTGGGGGATGGCTACACCTTC.

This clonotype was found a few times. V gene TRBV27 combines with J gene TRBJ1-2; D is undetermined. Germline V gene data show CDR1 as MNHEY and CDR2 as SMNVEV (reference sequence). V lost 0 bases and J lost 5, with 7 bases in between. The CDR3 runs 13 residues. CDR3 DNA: TGTGCCAGCAGTTTATCGCGAGGTTATGGCTACACCTTC. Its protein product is CASSLSRGYGYTF.

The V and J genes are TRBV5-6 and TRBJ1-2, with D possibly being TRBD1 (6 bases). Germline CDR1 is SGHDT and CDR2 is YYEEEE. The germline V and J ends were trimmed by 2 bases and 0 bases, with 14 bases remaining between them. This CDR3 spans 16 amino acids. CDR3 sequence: CASSFGRGPANYGYTF. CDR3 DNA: TGTGCCAGCAGCTTCGGCAGGGGTCCAGCTAACTATGGCTACACCTTC.